This T cell receptor beta chain originates from a study of T cell responses to AZD1222 COVID-19 vaccine. Study-wide points: Clonal diversity was possibly underestimated, and the donors were mostly white British, with more females. Increased Spike-specific TCR breadth and depth were observed after two AZD1222 doses. Only a handful of AZD1222 recipients, six or seven in all, had baseline seropositivity. There were repertoire samples only from the period after the peak T cell response.

V shed 4 bases and J shed 5 bases, with 13 bases lying between them. CDR3 length: 13 residues. Looked up from germline, CDR1 is SGDLS and CDR2 is YYNGEE. The data were produced by immunoSEQ multiplex PCR, yet TCRdb's version contains in-frame clones alone and is incomplete. The repertoire holds roughly 120,000 clones, 88% seen once, with roughly 4% in the top ten. In its sample, this clone was seen many times. Its antigen is unidentified. Sequencing used peripheral blood, obtained on day 0 of AZD1222 vaccination. This receptor was identified in an adult in good health. The chain recombines TRBV9 with TRBJ2-7; no clear D. For the CDR3, the DNA is TGTGCCAGCAGCTCCCCCTTGAGTGACGAGCAGTACTTC. This codes for CASSSPLSDEQYF. Complete variable domain (other parts from reference TRBV9 and TRBJ2-7): DSGVTQTPKHLITATGQRVTLRCSPRSGDLSVYWYQQSLDQGLQFLIQYYNGEERAKGNILERFSAQQFPDLHSELNLSSLELGDSALYFCASSSPLSDEQYFGPGTRLTVT.